This T cell receptor beta chain was identified in a study of blood T cells in healthy people across ages. Sample-barcoded 5' priming and a J-beta primer mix drove a second PCR of roughly 6 to 12 cycles. TCRdb reanalysed the 5' RACE reads using MiXCR and keeps one entry per CDR3 protein. The profile covers around 1,900,000 distinct CDR3 sequences, with about 39% appearing a single time and more than 20% taken by the ten largest. In its sample, this clonotype was seen a few times. The V end lost 0 bases, the J end lost 4 bases, and 19 bases lay between the germline ends. CDR1 MGHRA and CDR2 YSYEKL come from the germline V gene. The CDR3 runs 17 residues.

This sequence was found in a human donor in good health. The V gene is TRBV4-1, the J gene TRBJ2-7; D not resolved. The sequencing input was blood. CDR3 sequence: CASSQDNIPLPPYEQYF. For the CDR3, the DNA is TGCGCCAGCAGCCAAGATAACATCCCTCTACCACCTTACGAGCAGTACTTC.